These 18 T cell receptor beta chains were sequenced from one sample in a study of blood T cells in healthy people across ages. The use of a sample-barcoded 5' primer and a J-beta primer mix characterized a second PCR of roughly 6 to 11 cycles. TCRdb itself ran the 5' RACE reads through MiXCR, one entry per CDR3 protein. The sample has roughly 730,000 distinct CDR3 sequences; roughly 56% are singletons. Material for sequencing was blood. The receptors shown here come from a man between 40 and 49 years old in good health.

The chain carries TRBV29-1 and TRBJ1-1, with 11 positions matching TRBD1. The CDR3 sequence is 12 residues long. V gave up 8 bases and J gave up 6 bases; unmatched junction bases: 5. CDR1 is SQVTM and CDR2 is ANQGSEA in the germline V gene. The CDR3 sequence: CSFGTGGSEAFF. In DNA form, the CDR3 reads TGCAGCTTCGGGACAGGGGGTTCTGAAGCTTTCTTT.

The V gene is TRBV12-3 or TRBV12-4, the J gene TRBJ2-5, with 7 bases matching TRBD2. The DNA matches TRBJ2-7 better at its end, which makes the J call doubtful. The CDR3 runs 14 residues. CDR3 sequence: CASSLARGTGEQYF. The CDR3 nucleotides read TGTGCCAGCAGTTTAGCGCGGGGGACGGGCGAGCAGTACTTC.

The rearrangement links TRBV11-2 to TRBJ2-1, with a tentative D call TRBD2 (6 bases). Germline V lookup: CDR1 SGHAT, CDR2 FQNNGV. This CDR3 spans 15 amino acids. The V end was cut by 2 bases, the J end by 5 bases, with 13 bases between. This CDR3 reads CASSLRDGSNNEQFF. CDR3 bases: TGTGCCAGCAGCTTAAGGGACGGGAGCAACAATGAGCAGTTCTTC.

This chain joins TRBV4-2 and TRBJ2-3; D not resolved. CDR3 size: 12 residues. V lost 4 bases, J lost 7 bases, and 9 bases lay in between. Germline V gene sequence: CDR1 LGHNA, CDR2 YNFKEQ. The CDR3 bases are TGTGCCAGCAGCCCCGGCCCCAATACGCAGTATTTT. Translating it yields CASSPGPNTQYF.

V is TRBV9 and J is TRBJ2-1; D is unclear. V lost 0 bases to trimming and J lost 5 bases, with 9 bases between them. The V gene's germline CDR1 is SGDLS and CDR2 YYNGEE. The CDR3 is 14 amino acids. The CDR3 DNA sequence: TGTGCCAGCAGCGTAGTAGGGCAGAACAATGAGCAGTTCTTC. Translating gives CASSVVGQNNEQFF.

CDR3 bases: TGTGCCAGCAGTACCCCGGACAGAGCCTCTTATCAGCCCCAGCATTTT. As protein: CASSTPDRASYQPQHF. V gene TRBV28 combines with J gene TRBJ1-5, with D tentatively TRBD1 (6 bases). CDR3 length equals 16 residues. Between the trimmed V and J ends, which lost 5 bases and 5 bases, there was a span of 19 bases. Germline values: CDR1 MDHEN, CDR2 SYDVKM.

The chain joins TRBV11-2 to TRBJ2-7; tentative D call: TRBD2 (5 bases). V gave up 1 base and J gave up 2 bases, with 12 bases separating them. The germline gives CDR1 SGHAT, CDR2 FQNNGV. This CDR3 is built from 15 residues. The CDR3 region is CASSLVTGKTYEQYF. The DNA for the CDR3 is TGTGCCAGCAGCTTAGTGACCGGGAAGACCTACGAGCAGTACTTC.

The gene calls are TRBV25-1 and TRBJ2-3; no reliable D call. V dropped 8 bases and J dropped 2 bases, with 11 bases sitting between them. Looked up from germline, CDR1 is MGHDK and CDR2 is SYGVNS. CDR3 length: 13 amino acids. The DNA for the CDR3 is TGTGCCAGCGGTTCGGGCACCACAGATACGCAGTATTTT. This gives the protein CASGSGTTDTQYF. Filled out from reference TRBV25-1 and TRBJ2-3, the complete variable domain reads EADIYQTPRYLVIGTGKKITLECSQTMGHDKMYWYQQDPGMELHLIHYSYGVNSTEKGDLSSESTVSRIRTEHFPLTLESARPSHTSQYLCASGSGTTDTQYFGPGTRLTVL.

This CDR3 is CASSPSGIAYNEQFF. The DNA for the CDR3 is TGTGCCAGCAGCCCCAGCGGGATAGCCTACAATGAGCAGTTCTTC. This chain joins TRBV11-3 and TRBJ2-1; 7 nucleotides agree with TRBD2. The CDR3 totals 15 residues. Trimming at V came to 5 bases and at J to 2 bases, leaving 6 bases not matched to a gene. Germline-derived CDR1 and CDR2 are SGHNT and YENEEA.

The rearrangement uses TRBV24-1 and TRBJ2-1; TRBD2 matches at 8 bases. This CDR3 is built from 13 residues. V shed 5 bases, J shed 8 bases, and the junction held 4 bases outside the gene matches. Looked up from germline, CDR1 is KGHDR and CDR2 is SFDVKD. This CDR3 reads CATSGGRFYEQFF. CDR3 nucleotide sequence: TGTGCCACCAGTGGCGGGAGGTTTTATGAGCAGTTCTTC.

V gene TRBV20-1 combines with J gene TRBJ2-7, with no clear D. Between the trimmed V and J ends, which lost 1 base and 1 base, there was a span of 11 bases. Germline CDR1 reads DFQATT; CDR2 reads SNEGSKA (reference sequence). The CDR3 is made up of 14 amino acids. Written as DNA, the CDR3 is TGCAGTGCTAGAGTGGGCAGCCTTTCCTACGAGCAGTACTTC. The encoded protein is CSARVGSLSYEQYF.

The gene calls are TRBV20-1 and TRBJ2-1; no clear D. Trimming shortened V by 2 bases and J by 6 bases, and 11 bases separated the two germline ends. This CDR3 is built from 13 residues. Germline V gives CDR1 DFQATT, CDR2 SNEGSKA (reference sequence). The CDR3 DNA reads as TGCAGTGCTAGATCTCATTTTGGCAATGAGCAGTTCTTC. It encodes CSARSHFGNEQFF.

J is TRBJ2-4 and V is TRBV5-1; 10 bases fit TRBD2. The assigned J gene may be wrong: the sequence end matches TRBJ2-7 better. The CDR3 length is 17 residues. CDR1 is SGHRS and CDR2 is YFSETQ in the germline V gene. CDR3 nucleotides: TGCGCCAGCAGCTTGGAGGCGGGACTAGCGATCCGCTACGAGCAGTACTTC. Translated: CASSLEAGLAIRYEQYF.

The genes are TRBV9 and TRBJ2-4, with D unclear. The J call is uncertain, as TRBJ2-7 better fits the DNA end. The V gene's germline CDR1 is SGDLS and CDR2 YYNGEE. The CDR3 runs 14 residues. CDR3 region: CASSVRMSSYEQYF. CDR3 nucleotides: TGTGCCAGCAGCGTCCGAATGAGCTCCTACGAGCAGTACTTC.

Ten or more counts support this clonotype. The chain is built from TRBV14 and TRBJ2-1; D unresolved. Trimming cost V 1 base and J 2 bases, with 12 bases left between them. The CDR3 sequence is 16 residues long. From germline, CDR1 is SGHDN and CDR2 FVKESK. CDR3 amino acids: CASSQGVKLTYNEQFF. CDR3 nucleotide sequence: TGTGCCAGCAGCCAAGGCGTCAAGTTAACCTACAATGAGCAGTTCTTC. The full variable domain, its missing parts supplied by reference TRBV14 and TRBJ2-1, is EAGVTQFPSHSVIEKGQTVTLRCDPISGHDNLYWYRRVMGKEIKFLLHFVKESKQDESGMPNNRFLAERTGGTYSTLKVQPAELEDSGVYFCASSQGVKLTYNEQFFGPGTRLTVL.

This clonotype was seen more than once but under ten times. V and J are TRBV20-1 and TRBJ2-7, with D possibly called TRBD1 or TRBD2 (5 bases each). Trimming left V 4 bases short and J 0 bases short, with 13 bases between. The V gene's germline CDR1 is DFQATT and CDR2 SNEGSKA (reference sequence). The CDR3 is 14 amino acids. Here the CDR3 reads CSANPRGYSYEQYF. The CDR3 nucleotides are TGCAGTGCTAATCCGAGGGGCTACTCCTACGAGCAGTACTTC.

This sequence joins TRBV6-2 or TRBV6-3 and TRBJ2-3, with a possible D match to TRBD1 (6 bases). V lost 6 bases to trimming and J lost 2 bases, with 24 bases between them. This CDR3 has 18 residues. Per germline, CDR1 MNHEY and CDR2 SVGEGT. CDR3 sequence reads: CASRTQGWVVSVTDTQYF. CDR3 in DNA: TGTGCCAGCAGAACACAGGGATGGGTTGTTTCCGTCACAGATACGCAGTATTTT.

The V gene is TRBV7-2, the J gene TRBJ1-2; the D gene is possibly TRBD1 (6 bases). With 7 bases removed from V and 4 bases from J, the gap between germline ends came to 19 bases. The germline CDR1 and CDR2 sequences are SGHTA and FQGNSA. This CDR3 is built from 15 residues. The CDR3 DNA is TGTGCCAGCATGCAAGGGGGTCTCGCGGTCTATGGCTACACCTTC. It encodes CASMQGGLAVYGYTF.